This T cell receptor beta chain was identified during a study of blood T cell repertoires in COVID-19. Overall study: From the United States, Italy and Spain came samples of acute and convalescent COVID-19.

The method was immunoSEQ multiplex PCR; TCRdb's version includes in-frame clones alone and lacks a portion of them. The repertoire holds 29,000 or so clones, around 87% seen once, with 10% in the top ten. Trimming cost V 1 base and J 5 bases, with 8 bases left between them. This CDR3 contains 13 residues. The germline CDR1 and CDR2 sequences are SEHNR and FQNEAQ (reference sequence). The TCR was taken from a man aged 55-75 years with acute or convalescent COVID-19. Source material: peripheral blood. V usage is TRBV7-9 and J usage is TRBJ1-2; D gene uncertain. The CDR3 bases are TGTGCCAGCAGCTTAGGTGAGGGTTATGGCTACACCTTC. Translated: CASSLGEGYGYTF.